Here is one T cell receptor beta chain with its context. It has no known antigen specificity. No base quality values were provided; no much bigger clone lies one nucleotide off. Per the publication, the time point label means: pre-transplant. Thawed unstimulated PBMCs were stained for CD3, CD4 and CD8 and FACS-sorted into CD3+CD4+ and CD3+CD8+ populations. Randomization to immunosuppression withdrawal applied to every one of the 8 studied subjects. The Qiagen DNeasy Blood and Tissue Kit was used for isolation of genomic DNA. Between the V and J ends, shortened by 0 bases and 7 bases respectively, the junction contains 12 bases. Via the germline V gene, CDR1 is LGHNA and CDR2 YSLEER. From its cysteine to its phenylalanine, the CDR3 spans 14 amino acids. The only DNA kept is the CDR3, 42 bases in frame from the first base. Using immunoSEQ, frozen genomic DNA was subjected to high-throughput TCRbeta CDR3 sequencing, a process that included PCR amplification, mapping, bias correction and internal controls. From the authors' description of their analysis: Only productive rearrangements were retained, with each unique TCRbeta sequence defined by its CDR3 nucleotide sequence together with its V and J gene. Donor-reactive sequences required at least 5-fold expansion in CFSE-low cells versus unstimulated pre-transplant cells and at least 0.01% frequency. Minimum frequency thresholds were set for each subject based on the unstimulated sample with the lowest template count, ensuring at least 90% detection power. Jensen-Shannon divergence between the top 1000 TCRbeta sequences post- versus pre-transplant served as the measure of repertoire turnover. Two-sided Fisher's exact tests were used to test for changes in how often donor-reactive sequences were detected. This is the immuneACCESS table as TCRdb keeps it, with only in-frame sequences that have V and J called. A part of the clones is gone; compared with another copy, unresolved V genes explain less than half, and the rest is unexplained. The D gene and trimming were derived from the DNA, and the V and J assignments and clone size from that table. Recorded for this sample are 85,000 to 130,000 clones; around four fifths of them occurred a single time. Clones ranked in the top ten supply over 0.9% of the sample.

This specimen comes from a study of T cell clones after liver transplantation (dated by TCRdb to about 2019). With regard to the full study: ITN030ST, the source of the samples, was a randomized trial that attempted immunosuppression withdrawal within 2 years of liver transplantation. Donor-reactive T cell clones were identified by TCRbeta sequencing following a pre-transplant mixed lymphocyte reaction and were subsequently tracked in post-transplant blood. Tolerance meant complete immunosuppression withdrawal for at least one year without liver enzymes rising beyond twice the upper limit of normal. Blood samples were collected pre-transplant, pre-randomization before withdrawal, and post-randomization after either complete withdrawal or failed withdrawal. Three of the eight recipients were HCV-positive; the others were transplanted for non-autoimmune, non-viral indications. The subjects received no induction therapy and were kept on standard immunosuppression until randomization at 12-24 months post-transplant. Third party-reactive TCRbeta sequences from pre-transplant MLRs were also identified as an antigen-independent comparator for donor-reactive sequences. A cohort of 8 liver transplant recipients was studied, of whom 3 were classified as tolerant and 5 as non-tolerant.

Beyond this particular receptor, the publication reports: Without allograft tissue specimens, donor-reactive T cells may have migrated into the graft rather than being deleted. In a couple of subjects, low numbers of available donor cells limited the measurable donor-reactive repertoire. The decline in donor-reactive sequences exceeded the decline in third party-reactive sequences, suggesting partial antigen-specific deletion that was unrelated to withdrawal success. In most of the 8 subjects, regardless of tolerance or HCV status, circulating donor-reactive CD4 TCRbeta sequences dropped significantly post-transplant. After accounting for repertoire turnover, donor-reactive detection was significantly reduced in 7 of 8 subjects for CD4 and 8 of 8 for CD8. The conclusions were considered preliminary, being limited by small, heterogeneous patient numbers and non-standardized post-transplant time points.

The chain employs TRBV4-3 and TRBJ2-5; TRBD2 is perhaps the D gene, given 6 matching bases. This receptor was obtained from a human donor who received a liver transplant. Material: CD4+ T cells from blood, obtained before liver transplant. The CDR3 corresponds to CASSQDLVGGTQYF. In nucleotides, the sequence is TGCGCCAGCAGCCAAGATCTCGTGGGGGGGACCCAGTACTTC.